One and the same sample provided the 6 T cell receptor beta chains below, sequenced in a study of T cell responses to AZD1222 COVID-19 vaccine. Clones were sequenced by immunoSEQ multiplex PCR, and TCRdb holds only the in-frame ones, with some missing. The profile shows 100,000 to 150,000 clones, 85% to 95% of them singletons. The sequencing used peripheral blood, collected on day 0 of AZD1222 vaccination. The receptors come from an adult in good health.

This chain links TRBV7-8 with TRBJ2-7; possible D gene TRBD2, 6 bases. V gave up 1 base and J gave up 7 bases, with 11 bases separating them. The CDR3 has 13 amino acids. The germline gives CDR1 SGHVS, CDR2 FQNEAQ. The CDR3 region has the DNA TGTGCCAGCAGCTTAGAGGACTACACAGAGCAGTACTTC. It yields the protein CASSLEDYTEQYF.

This sequence joins TRBV27 and TRBJ2-2, with D perhaps TRBD1 or TRBD2 (6 bases each). Trimming shortened V by 5 bases and J by 8 bases, and 9 bases separated the two germline ends. Germline CDR1 MNHEY, CDR2 SMNVEV (reference sequence). This CDR3 comprises 12 residues. The CDR3 sequence: CASSTGTGELFF. For the CDR3, the DNA is TGTGCCAGCAGTACAGGGACTGGGGAGCTGTTTTTT.

The chain links TRBV6-1 to TRBJ2-7, with a tentative D call TRBD2 (5 bases). Looked up from germline, CDR1 is MNHNS and CDR2 is SASEGT. V gave up 0 bases and J gave up 3 bases, with 15 bases separating them. The CDR3 spans 16 residues. The CDR3 DNA reads as TGTGCCAGCAGTGAAGCGGTGGCGGGTACGAGCTACGAGCAGTACTTC. Translation gives CASSEAVAGTSYEQYF.

This clone occurred once. J is TRBJ2-3 and V is TRBV6-1, with D perhaps matching TRBD2 (5 bases). The V and J ends lost 3 bases and 9 bases respectively, with 22 bases between them. This CDR3 contains 16 residues. Germline values: CDR1 MNHNS, CDR2 SASEGT. The CDR3 DNA reads TGTGCCAGCAGTGAGAAAGAAAGAAACCGGGATCCAACGCAGTATTTT. Translating gives CASSEKERNRDPTQYF.

The rearrangement uses TRBV28 and TRBJ2-7; D remains unclear. The CDR3 loop spans 15 amino acids. Germline V CDR1 and CDR2: MDHEN, SYDVKM. The V end was cut by 8 bases, the J end by 2 bases, with 19 bases between. The CDR3 bases are TGTGCCAGCGGGGAACGTCAGCAGGTAACCTACGAGCAGTACTTC. It yields the protein CASGERQQVTYEQYF. Variable domain in full (rest from reference TRBV28 and TRBJ2-7): DVKVTQSSRYLVKRTGEKVFLECVQDMDHENMFWYRQDPGLGLRLIYFSYDVKMKEKGDIPEGYSVSREKKERFSLILESASTNQTSMYLCASGERQQVTYEQYFGPGTRLTVT.

The V gene is TRBV10-3, the J gene TRBJ2-7; 8 bases map to TRBD2. In germline, CDR1 is ENHRY, CDR2 SYGVKD. This CDR3 comprises 16 residues. J gave up 1 base and V 7 bases, and 12 bases lay outside the gene matches. The CDR3 sequence is CAITTGGRGDSYEQYF. Written as DNA, the CDR3 is TGTGCCATCACCACCGGTGGGCGGGGGGATTCCTACGAGCAGTACTTC.